This T cell receptor beta chain is drawn from a study of blood T cell repertoires in COVID-19. Those enrolled, adults aged about 18 to 89 years, came from about two dozen US areas. This CDR3 has 16 amino acids. V dropped 4 bases and J dropped 0 bases, with 15 bases sitting between them. Germline-derived CDR1 and CDR2 are SGHVS and FQNEAQ. Sequenced by immunoSEQ multiplex PCR; TCRdb stores in-frame clones only, minus some. Among about 480,000 clones listed, 88% were seen once. The sample consisted of PBMCs or T cells enriched from blood (not recorded which). This rearrangement joins TRBV7-8 to TRBJ1-1; D is possibly TRBD1 (5 bases). This receptor was taken from a woman in her thirties or forties who had recovered from COVID-19. The CDR3 reads CASSSRGGTLNTEAFF. Here the CDR3 DNA reads TGTGCCAGCAGCTCCCGGGGGGGGACCTTGAACACTGAAGCTTTCTTT.